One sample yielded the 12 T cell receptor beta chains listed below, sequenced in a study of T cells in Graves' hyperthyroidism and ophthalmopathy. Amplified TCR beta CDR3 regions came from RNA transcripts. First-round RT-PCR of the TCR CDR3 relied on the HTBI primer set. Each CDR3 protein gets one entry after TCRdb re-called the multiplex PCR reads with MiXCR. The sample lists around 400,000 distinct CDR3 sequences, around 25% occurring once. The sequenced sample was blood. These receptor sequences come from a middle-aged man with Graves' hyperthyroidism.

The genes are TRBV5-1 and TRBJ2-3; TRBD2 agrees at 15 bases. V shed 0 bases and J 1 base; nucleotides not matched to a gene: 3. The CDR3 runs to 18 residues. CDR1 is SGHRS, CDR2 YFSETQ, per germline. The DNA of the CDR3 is TGCGCCAGCAGCTTGGAGGGACTAGCGGGAGGCCGCACAGATACGCAGTATTTT. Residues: CASSLEGLAGGRTDTQYF.

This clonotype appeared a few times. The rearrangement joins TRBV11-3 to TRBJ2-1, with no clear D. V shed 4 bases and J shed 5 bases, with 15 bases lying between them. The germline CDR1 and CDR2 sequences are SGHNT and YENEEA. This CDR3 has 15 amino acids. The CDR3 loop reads CASSSYLETNNEQFF. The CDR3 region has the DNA TGTGCCAGCAGCTCGTACCTTGAGACCAACAATGAGCAGTTCTTC.

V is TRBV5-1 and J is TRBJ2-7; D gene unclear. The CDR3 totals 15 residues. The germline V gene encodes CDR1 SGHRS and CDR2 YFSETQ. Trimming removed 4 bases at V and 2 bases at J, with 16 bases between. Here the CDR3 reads CASSPGWASPYEQYF. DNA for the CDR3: TGCGCCAGCAGCCCCGGCTGGGCGAGCCCCTACGAGCAGTACTTC.

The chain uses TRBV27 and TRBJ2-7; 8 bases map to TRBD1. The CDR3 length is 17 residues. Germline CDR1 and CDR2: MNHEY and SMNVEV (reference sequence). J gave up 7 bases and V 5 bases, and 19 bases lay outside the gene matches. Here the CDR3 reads CASSQYRPGQVLGEQYF. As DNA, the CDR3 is TGTGCCAGCAGTCAATATAGACCGGGACAGGTGTTGGGGGAGCAGTACTTC.

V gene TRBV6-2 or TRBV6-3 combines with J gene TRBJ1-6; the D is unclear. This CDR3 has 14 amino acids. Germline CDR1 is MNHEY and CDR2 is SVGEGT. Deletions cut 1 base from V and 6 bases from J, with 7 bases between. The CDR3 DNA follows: TGTGCCAGCAGTTACTTCGGAATTAATTCACCCCTCCACTTT. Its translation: CASSYFGINSPLHF.

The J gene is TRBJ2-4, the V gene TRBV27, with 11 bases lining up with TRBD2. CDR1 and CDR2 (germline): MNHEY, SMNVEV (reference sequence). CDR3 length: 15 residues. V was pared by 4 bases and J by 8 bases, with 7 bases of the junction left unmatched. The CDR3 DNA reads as TGTGCCAGCAGTTATACTAGCGGGAGCAGATACATTCAGTACTTC. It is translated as CASSYTSGSRYIQYF.

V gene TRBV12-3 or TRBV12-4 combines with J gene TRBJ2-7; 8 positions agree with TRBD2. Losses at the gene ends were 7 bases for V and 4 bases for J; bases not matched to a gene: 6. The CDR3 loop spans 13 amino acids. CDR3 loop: CASTSGSIYEQYF. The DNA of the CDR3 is TGTGCCAGCACGAGCGGGAGTATATACGAGCAGTACTTC.

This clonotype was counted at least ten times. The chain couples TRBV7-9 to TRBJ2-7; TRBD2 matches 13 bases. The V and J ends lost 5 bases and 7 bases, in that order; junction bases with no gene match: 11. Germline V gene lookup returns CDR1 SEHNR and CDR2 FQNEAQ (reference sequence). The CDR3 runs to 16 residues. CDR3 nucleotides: TGTGCCAGCAGCCCCCCCACTAGCGGGAGGGCCGGGGAGCAGTACTTC. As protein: CASSPPTSGRAGEQYF.

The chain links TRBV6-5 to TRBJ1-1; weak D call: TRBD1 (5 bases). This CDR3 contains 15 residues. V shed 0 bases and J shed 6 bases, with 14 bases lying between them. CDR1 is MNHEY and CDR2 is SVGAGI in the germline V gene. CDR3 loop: CASSYSTGAKSEAFF. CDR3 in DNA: TGTGCCAGCAGTTACTCGACTGGGGCGAAGTCTGAAGCTTTCTTT.

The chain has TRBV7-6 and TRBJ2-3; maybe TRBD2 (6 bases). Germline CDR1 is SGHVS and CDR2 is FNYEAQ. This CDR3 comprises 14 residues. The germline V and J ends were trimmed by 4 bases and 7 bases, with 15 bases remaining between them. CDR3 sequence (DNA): TGTGCCAGCAGCTCTGGGGCGGGGTTGAATACGCAGTATTTT. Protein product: CASSSGAGLNTQYF.

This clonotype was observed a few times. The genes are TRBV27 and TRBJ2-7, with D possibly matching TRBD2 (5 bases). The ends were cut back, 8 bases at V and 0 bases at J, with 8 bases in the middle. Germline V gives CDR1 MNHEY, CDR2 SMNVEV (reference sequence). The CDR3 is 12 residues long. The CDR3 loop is CASGRASYEQYF. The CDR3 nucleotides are TGTGCCAGCGGGAGAGCCTCCTACGAGCAGTACTTC.

CDR3 protein: CASSYSSGGLYEQYF. CDR3 bases: TGTGCCAGCAGTTACTCGTCGGGAGGTCTCTACGAGCAGTACTTC. V and J are TRBV6-5 and TRBJ2-7; the match to TRBD2 covers 7 bases. The CDR3 length is 15 residues. Germline V CDR1 and CDR2: MNHEY, SVGAGI. The V segment lost 0 bases and the J segment 3 bases; nucleotides outside the gene matches: 5.